This paragraph reports one T cell receptor (beta chain). Its antigen is unknown. The donors were in the approximately 130-subject validation cohort, distinct from the 666-subject first cohort. This entry is derived from a study of cytomegalovirus exposure and HLA in healthy donors. Study-wide findings and caveats: As was reported, the classifier diagnosed cytomegalovirus status with high specificity and sensitivity.

The protocol was immunoSEQ multiplex PCR, while the TCRdb copy is restricted to in-frame clones and leaves out a portion. The data hold about 130,000 clones, with just under 95% observed a single time. The CDR3 runs to 14 residues. The V and J ends lost 5 bases and 3 bases, in that order; junction bases with no gene match: 4. The germline V gene encodes CDR1 SEHNR and CDR2 FQNEAQ (reference sequence). The V call is TRBV7-9, the J call TRBJ2-7, with 10 bases that match TRBD1. The sequenced sample consisted of PBMCs. This receptor was taken from a woman younger than 30 in good health and CMV-seronegative. CDR3 sequence reads: CASSAGQGDYEQYF. As DNA, the CDR3 is TGTGCCAGCAGCGCTGGACAGGGGGACTACGAGCAGTACTTC.